These T cell receptor beta chains were read from a single sample in a study of blood T cell repertoires in COVID-19. The method was immunoSEQ multiplex PCR; TCRdb's version includes in-frame clones alone and lacks a portion of them. This sample carries about 150,000 clones, approximately 85% of them seen once, and the ten largest clones take 0.63%. Sequenced sample: peripheral blood. These receptors all stem from a man in his 60s with COVID-19, enrolled during active disease. Both conserved end residues are part of each CDR3. The order of the fields is V gene, D gene, clone size, J gene, CDR3 DNA, CDR3 protein. The D gene is left open where the match is weak. The size of a clone is reported for some rows only, either as once, few or many, or as a class for expanded clones.

v_gene: TRBV12-3/TRBV12-4; d_gene: NA; abundance: once; j_gene: TRBJ1-2; CDR3nt: TGTGCCAGCCTATCCTCTGGTAACTATGGCTACACCTTC; CDR3aa: CASLSSGNYGYTF
v_gene: TRBV7-2; d_gene: TRBD2; abundance: NA; j_gene: TRBJ2-5; CDR3nt: TGTGCCAGCAGCTCTCTAGCGGGAGGGCTAAGGGTAGAGACCCAGTACTTC; CDR3aa: CASSSLAGGLRVETQYF
v_gene: TRBV6-1; d_gene: NA; abundance: NA; j_gene: TRBJ1-2; CDR3nt: TGTGCCAGCAGTGAACAGGGAGGAGGAGGCTACACCTTC; CDR3aa: CASSEQGGGGYTF
v_gene: TRBV19; d_gene: NA; abundance: NA; j_gene: TRBJ1-2; CDR3nt: TGTGCCAGTAGTATAGATCTGGGGGCCAGCTATGGCTACACCTTC; CDR3aa: CASSIDLGASYGYTF
v_gene: TRBV5-6; d_gene: NA; abundance: once; j_gene: TRBJ2-3; CDR3nt: TGTGCCAGCAGCAAGGACAGATTCTCAGGTGATACGCAGTATTTT; CDR3aa: CASSKDRFSGDTQYF
v_gene: TRBV6-6; d_gene: NA; abundance: NA; j_gene: TRBJ1-1; CDR3nt: TGTGCCAGCATCACCTCATGGGGGGTAGCTTTCTTT; CDR3aa: CASITSWGVAFF
v_gene: TRBV18; d_gene: TRBD1; abundance: NA; j_gene: TRBJ2-2; CDR3nt: TGTGCCAGCTCACCCAACAGGGGGACCGGGGAGCTGTTTTTT; CDR3aa: CASSPNRGTGELFF
v_gene: TRBV4-1; d_gene: TRBD2; abundance: NA; j_gene: TRBJ2-3; CDR3nt: TGCGCCAGCAGCCAAGCCCGGGGGGGGTTACTAGTGACAGATACGCAGTATTTT; CDR3aa: CASSQARGGLLVTDTQYF
v_gene: TRBV9; d_gene: NA; abundance: NA; j_gene: TRBJ2-5; CDR3nt: TGTGCCAGCAGCGTAGGTCATGACGGCGGGGCACAGGAAGAGACCCAGTACTTC; CDR3aa: CASSVGHDGGAQEETQYF
v_gene: TRBV19; d_gene: NA; abundance: few; j_gene: TRBJ2-7; CDR3nt: TGTGCCAGTACAGCCTTTGGAGAGTCCCACGAGCAGTACTTC; CDR3aa: CASTAFGESHEQYF
v_gene: TRBV5-1; d_gene: TRBD1; abundance: once; j_gene: TRBJ1-4; CDR3nt: TGCGCCAGCCGAACAGGGGGGAATGAAAAACTGTTTTTT; CDR3aa: CASRTGGNEKLFF
v_gene: TRBV9; d_gene: TRBD1; abundance: NA; j_gene: TRBJ2-2; CDR3nt: TGTGCCAGCAGCGTACAACAGGGGGGCACCGGGGAGCTGTTTTTT; CDR3aa: CASSVQQGGTGELFF